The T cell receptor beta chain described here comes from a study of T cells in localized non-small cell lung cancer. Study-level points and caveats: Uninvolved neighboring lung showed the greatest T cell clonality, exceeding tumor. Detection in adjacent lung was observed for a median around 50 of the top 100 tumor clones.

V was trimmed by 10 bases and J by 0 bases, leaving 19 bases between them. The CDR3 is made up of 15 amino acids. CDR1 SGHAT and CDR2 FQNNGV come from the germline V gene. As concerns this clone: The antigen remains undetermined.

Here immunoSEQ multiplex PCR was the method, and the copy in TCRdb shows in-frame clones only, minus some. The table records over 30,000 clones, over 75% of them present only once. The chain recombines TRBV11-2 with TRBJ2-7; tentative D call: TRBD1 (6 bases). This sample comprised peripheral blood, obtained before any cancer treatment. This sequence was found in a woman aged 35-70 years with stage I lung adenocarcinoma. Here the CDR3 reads CATAPSRGSSYEQYF. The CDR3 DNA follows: TGTGCCACCGCTCCCTCAAGGGGGAGCTCCTACGAGCAGTACTTC.